This T cell receptor beta chain was captured by sequencing in a study of cytomegalovirus exposure and HLA in healthy donors (dated by TCRdb to the late 2010s). In the study overall: According to an earlier analysis of a few hundred of the donors, some 170 million T cells yielded over 90 million unique TCR beta sequences and about 300 Gb of sequence data. About 300 gigabases of sequencing data and tens of millions of unique TCR sequences were included in an early release covering under 650 HLA-typed donors. The genetic ancestry cluster associated with self-reported Caucasian donors included roughly four fifths of the roughly 390 genotyped donors. The study aimed to test whether signatures of past pathogen exposure could be identified by cataloging public T cell receptors. The study profiled the T cell repertoires of fewer than 850 subjects by immunosequencing and related them to cytomegalovirus serostatus. A separate validation cohort of approximately 120 different subjects was used in addition to the 666-subject first cohort. The study combined high-throughput TCR immunosequencing, statistical association of individual TCRs with disease status, and machine learning to predict cytomegalovirus infection status. To study patterns of TCR occurrence, a later analysis re-analyzed previously published TCR beta repertoires from around 700 donors and added high-resolution HLA genotyping. The later analysis used no new phenotypic data to find candidate immune exposures, relying instead on TCR beta sequences and their occurrence across donors. An earlier analysis of a few hundred of the donors applied high-throughput TCR beta sequencing to assess whether each TCR beta V gene segment acted as functional or pseudogenic. Alongside the repertoire data, information on donor age, sex, ethnicity and CMV serostatus was compiled. A later genetic analysis took genome-wide SNP genotypes for 398 of the 666 donors and used that subset as a discovery cohort. All discovery cohort repertoires had been generated using a single sequencing platform. Both class I and class II loci were covered by HLA typing, at four-digit resolution. The number of typed donors differed by locus: 629-630 for A, B, C, DRB1 and DQB1; 500 to 550 for DQA1; 606 for DPA1; and some 430 for DPB1. A handful of DR-DQ haplotypes were handled as single units for association and clustering because linkage in the cohort was strong. On average, roughly 250,000 unique TCR beta nucleotide sequences were sequenced per donor among a few hundred genotyped donors of the cohort, with around 19% of those sequences being non-productive.

The cohort was made up of 666 healthy bone marrow donors. Cohort members were all nominally healthy when sampled, although unrecorded immune exposures were likely present. The donor was CMV seropositive and belonged to the group of more than 250 seropositive cohort members. Each donor provided a peripheral blood sample, and peripheral blood mononuclear cells were used for TCR beta sequencing. Genomic DNA extraction from the blood cell samples was performed with the Qiagen DNeasy Blood Extraction Kit. A word on this clone: This receptor's antigen is unknown. One base away there is no much larger clone; base qualities are not given.

The research as a whole found: Broadly in line with IMGT annotations, most TCR beta V segments showed up in productive rearrangements about 87% or about 30% of the time in an earlier analysis of several hundred of the donors. V-gene and J-gene trimming of TCR beta chains was associated with a missense DCLRE1C variant in a later genetic analysis, and the association was replicated in an independent cohort. The classifier was reported to diagnose cytomegalovirus status with high specificity and sensitivity in both the original and validation cohorts. Across donors, most TCR sequences were observed very rarely, whereas some public TCRs were present in many individuals. The earlier analysis of approximately 590 of the donors excluded roughly 16 rarely observed V segments, including chromosome 9 orphons, because counts were too low. According to the authors, the approach could potentially be generalized to other disease states and immunological phenotypes. Three of the identified cytomegalovirus-associated TCR beta chains were confirmed in vitro to be specific for cytomegalovirus antigens. The study listed 164 TCR beta chains as associated with cytomegalovirus. In this cohort, only TCR beta chains were sequenced, and detectable features were limited by the absence of alpha or paired-chain data. In a later analysis, several top co-occurrence clusters were reported to appear linked to parvovirus B19, influenza, CMV and Epstein-Barr virus. A later analysis found that HLA-associated TCR beta chains were more clonally expanded and had lower generation probabilities than equally common non-associated chains. When HLA alleles, especially DR and DQ, strongly co-occurred, attributing TCR associations to individual alleles was difficult. At a false discovery rate of 0.05, a later analysis linked some 17,000 TCR beta sequences to specific HLA alleles. The presence/absence analyses assumed that sequencing depth was roughly uniform across donors, and that assumption may not be true. A further reported finding was that TCR beta sequences accurately predicted the HLA-A and HLA-B alleles for most subjects in the first cohort. According to a later analysis, most CMV-associated TCR beta chains appeared to be HLA-restricted, and the HLA associations seemed to be driven largely by CMV exposure. A cluster of highly shared sequence variants was judged likely to be a technical artifact of the sequencing pipeline. Correlated functional status among segregating V segments might be attributable to linkage disequilibrium, but an unknown experimental factor could not be ruled out. Because HLA typing was unavailable for some donors at each locus, only the typed subset was used in association tests. According to a later genetic analysis, donors in an Asian-associated ancestry cluster had fewer N-insertions in productive TCRs than the approximately 610-donor mean. CMV serostatus was the only immune exposure information available for the cohort. According to a later analysis, TCR association rates differed among HLA loci, with DRB1 alleles showing the most associated TCRs and HLA-C alleles showing the fewest.

The library was built by means of the immunoSEQ multiplex PCR assay. For the multiplex PCR, a mixture combining 60 forward primers for TCR Vbeta segments and 13 reverse primers for TCR Jbeta segments was used. A multiplex PCR assay on genomic DNA amplified the CDR3 region of rearranged TCR beta genes. The Illumina HiSeq System was used to sequence the amplified TCR beta libraries as 87-base-pair reads. The study's processing was this. Across the 500 to 700 repertoires, a later analysis counted 60 million to 90 million unique TCR beta chains, about 10 million of which were shared by at least two donors. A nearest-neighbor algorithm error-corrected the raw reads and collapsed the reads into unique sequences, merging closely related sequences to remove PCR and sequencing errors. To assign V, D and J gene segments, CDR3 sequences were aligned to IMGT reference sequences. For a sequence to be retained, a match of at least six nucleotides was required to both a V gene segment and a J gene segment. Rearrangements were classified as productive when the CDR3 lacked stop codons and remained in frame with V and J, and all other rearrangements were classified as non-productive. Following IMGT convention, CDR3 was defined as the stretch from the second conserved V-encoded cysteine up to the conserved J-encoded phenylalanine. The earlier analysis of 450 to 750 of the donors excluded any sequence lacking an unambiguous match to a single V gene segment. An earlier analysis of approximately 590 of the donors called V segments functional above 56.7% productive rearrangements and segregating when the between-donor standard deviation exceeded 5%. To diagnose cytomegalovirus status from the catalog of TCR beta chain sequences, a statistical classification framework was built. In a later analysis, TCR nucleotide sequences were compared against IMGT/GENE-DB human TR gene sequences so that V and J genes could be assigned. In a later analysis, CDR3 sequences and most-parsimonious VDJ recombination scenarios were assigned using the TCRdist pipeline. In a later analysis, each TCR beta chain was defined by its CDR3 amino acid sequence together with its V-gene family, and reads without a unique V-gene family were excluded. In a later analysis, approximately 590 highly shared, low-generation-probability nucleotide sequences were removed to address suspected cross-contamination and a sequencing artifact. In a later analysis, a clonal expansion index was calculated for each public chain from normalized within-repertoire ranks of inferred template counts. In a later analysis, generation probabilities were computed using a VDJ recombination model fitted to out-of-frame rearrangements, and the results were checked against IGoR. In a later analysis, hypergeometric tests were used to score TCR-TCR, TCR-HLA and TCR-CMV co-occurrence, with a repertoire-size bias correction applied to TCR pairs. In a later analysis, false discovery rates were estimated by permuting HLA or CMV assignments 20 times. A later analysis grouped co-occurring TCRs with DBSCAN, adding TCRdist sequence similarity when clustering within HLA-allele-positive subsets. Co-occurrence clustering excluded repertoires with fewer than 30,000 or more than 120,000 public chains, plus five with anomalous nucleotide sharing. The source is immuneACCESS, and TCRdb retained only in-frame sequences with V and J called. Part of the clones is not carried over; for the studies checked, unresolved V genes explain less than half of this, and the remainder is unexplained. From that table come the V and J calls and clone size; the DNA was used to work out D and trimming. This sample lists approximately 100,000 clones; less than 10% were detected once. The top ten constitute 5.1% of the sample.

The sequence derives from a man in his forties or fifties in good health and CMV-seropositive. The sample comprised PBMCs.

This receptor carries the CDR3 CASSVGQGTGNTIYF. The bases read TGTGCCAGCAGCGTAGGACAGGGGACTGGAAACACCATATATTTT. The sequence joins TRBV9 to TRBJ1-3; TRBD1 aligns with 8 central bases. The germline V gene provides CDR1 SGDLS and CDR2 YYNGEE. The CDR3 runs 15 amino acids, cysteine and phenylalanine included. The CDR3 DNA has 45 bases and is translated from base 1. The V end gives up 0 bases and the J end 2 bases, leaving 1 base in the junction not matched to a gene.